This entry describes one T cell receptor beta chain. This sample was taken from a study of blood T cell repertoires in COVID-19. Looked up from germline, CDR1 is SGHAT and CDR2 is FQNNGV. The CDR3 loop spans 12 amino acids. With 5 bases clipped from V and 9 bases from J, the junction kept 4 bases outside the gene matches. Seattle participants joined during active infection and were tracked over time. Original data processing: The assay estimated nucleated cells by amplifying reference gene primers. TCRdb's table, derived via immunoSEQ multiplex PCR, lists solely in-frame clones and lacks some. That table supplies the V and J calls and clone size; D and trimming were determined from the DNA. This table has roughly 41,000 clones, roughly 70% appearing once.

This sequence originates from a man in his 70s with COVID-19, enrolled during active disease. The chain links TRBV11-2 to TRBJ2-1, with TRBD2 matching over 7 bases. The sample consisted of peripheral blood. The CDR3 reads CASSPGGIEQFF. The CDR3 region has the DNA TGTGCCAGCAGCCCCGGGGGGATTGAGCAGTTCTTC.